The clone carrying this T cell receptor beta chain was recorded many times. Its target is not known. V was pared by 6 bases and J by 7 bases, with 5 bases of the junction left unmatched. The CDR3 contains 14 residues. Germline assignment: CDR1 SQVTM and CDR2 ANQGSEA. This sample is drawn from a study of T-cell reconstitution after alpha-beta-depleted transplantation in children. General study points: From newly produced T cells came most of the T-cell counts and diversity one year after transplant. Recipient T cells and thymic progenitors that survived gave rise to the high TCRbeta diversity observed at day 60 in some patients.

Unique molecular identifiers were incorporated when the TCRbeta library was constructed. TCRdb used MiXCR to reprocess the PCR reads, holding one entry per CDR3 protein. The repertoire consists of hundreds of thousands of distinct CDR3 sequences, with roughly 15% occurring once and the leading ten covering approximately 5%. The chain recombines TRBV29-1 with TRBJ1-6, with TRBD1 matching over 11 bases. The receptor comes from a male patient younger than 18 who had a stem cell transplant for acute lymphoblastic leukemia, so the T cells may come from the graft donor. Sequenced material: PBMCs, mostly from graft donor cells, taken 360 days after TCRalphabeta/CD19-depleted stem cell transplant. The CDR3 region is CSVGQGAANSPLHF. The CDR3 DNA reads as TGCAGCGTCGGACAGGGGGCGGCGAATTCACCCCTCCACTTT.